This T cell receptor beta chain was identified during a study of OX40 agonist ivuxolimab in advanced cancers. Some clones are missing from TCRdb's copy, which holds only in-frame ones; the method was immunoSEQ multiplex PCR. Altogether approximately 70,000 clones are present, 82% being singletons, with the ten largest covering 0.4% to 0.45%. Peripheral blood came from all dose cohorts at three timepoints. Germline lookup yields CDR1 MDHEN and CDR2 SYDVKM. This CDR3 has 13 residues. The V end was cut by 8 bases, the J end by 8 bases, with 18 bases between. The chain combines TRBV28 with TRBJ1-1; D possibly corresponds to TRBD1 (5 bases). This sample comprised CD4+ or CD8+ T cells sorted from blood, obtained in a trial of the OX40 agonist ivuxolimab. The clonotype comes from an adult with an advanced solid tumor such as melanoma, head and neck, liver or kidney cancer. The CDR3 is CASRQNLQVEAFF. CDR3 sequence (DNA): TGTGCCAGCCGACAGAATTTACAGGTCGAAGCTTTCTTT.